The subject of this entry is one TCR beta chain. The data belong to a study of cytomegalovirus exposure and HLA in healthy donors. Germline trimming cut 1 base from V and 8 bases from J; bases unmatched to any gene: 9. Germline V gene lookup returns CDR1 MGHRA and CDR2 YSYEKL. The CDR3 sequence is 16 residues long. Primers: 60 Vbeta forward and 13 Jbeta reverse. Generated by immunoSEQ multiplex PCR, the TCRdb table keeps only in-frame clones and is missing some. This sample yields some 190,000 clones, of which 78% are seen a single time; around 2.6% belongs to the top ten. The V gene is TRBV4-1, the J gene TRBJ2-1; TRBD2 matches 9 bases. This clonotype was obtained from a female donor in good health and CMV-seronegative. Sequencing used PBMCs. CDR3 loop: CASSQVLGGRGDEQFF. CDR3 sequence (DNA): TGCGCCAGCAGCCAAGTCCTCGGCGGGAGGGGGGATGAGCAGTTCTTC.